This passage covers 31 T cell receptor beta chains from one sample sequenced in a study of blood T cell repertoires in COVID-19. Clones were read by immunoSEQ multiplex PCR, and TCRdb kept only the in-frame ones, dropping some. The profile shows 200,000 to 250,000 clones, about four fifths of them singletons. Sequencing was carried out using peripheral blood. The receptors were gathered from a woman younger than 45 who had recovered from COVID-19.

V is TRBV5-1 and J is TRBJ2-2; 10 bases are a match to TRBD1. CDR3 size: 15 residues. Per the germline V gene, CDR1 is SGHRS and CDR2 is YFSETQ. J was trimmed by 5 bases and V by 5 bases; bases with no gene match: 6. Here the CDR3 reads CASRLGTGETGELFF. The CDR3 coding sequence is TGCGCCAGCAGACTAGGGACAGGGGAAACCGGGGAGCTGTTTTTT.

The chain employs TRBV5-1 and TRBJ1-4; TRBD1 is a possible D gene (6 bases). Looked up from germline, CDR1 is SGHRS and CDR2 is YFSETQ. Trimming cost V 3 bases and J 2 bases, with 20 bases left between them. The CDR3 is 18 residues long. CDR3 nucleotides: TGCGCCAGCAGCTCTTTGGGCTCAACAGGGCGGACTAATGAAAAACTGTTTTTT. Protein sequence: CASSSLGSTGRTNEKLFF.

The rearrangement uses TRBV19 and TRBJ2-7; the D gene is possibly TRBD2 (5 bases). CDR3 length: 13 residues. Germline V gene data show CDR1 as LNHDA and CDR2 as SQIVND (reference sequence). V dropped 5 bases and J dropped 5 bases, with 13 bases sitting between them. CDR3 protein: CASSSTTGNEQYF. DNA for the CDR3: TGTGCCAGTAGTTCTACAACGGGGAACGAGCAGTACTTC.

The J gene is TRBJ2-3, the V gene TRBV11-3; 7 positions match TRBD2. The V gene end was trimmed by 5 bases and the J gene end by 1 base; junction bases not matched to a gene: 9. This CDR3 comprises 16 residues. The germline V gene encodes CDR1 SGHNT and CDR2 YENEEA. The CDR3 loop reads CASSRTGGAGTDTQYF. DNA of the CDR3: TGTGCCAGCAGCCGAACGGGGGGAGCAGGCACAGATACGCAGTATTTT.

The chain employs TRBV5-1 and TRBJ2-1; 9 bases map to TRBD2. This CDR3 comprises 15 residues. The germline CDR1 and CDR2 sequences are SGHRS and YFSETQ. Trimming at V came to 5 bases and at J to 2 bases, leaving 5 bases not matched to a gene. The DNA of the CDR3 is TGCGCCAGCAGTCCGACTAGCGGAACCTACAATGAGCAGTTCTTC. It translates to CASSPTSGTYNEQFF. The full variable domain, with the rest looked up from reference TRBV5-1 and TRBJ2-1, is KAGVTQTPRYLIKTRGQQVTLSCSPISGHRSVSWYQQTPGQGLQFLFEYFSETQRNKGNFPGRFSGRQFSNSRSEMNVSTLELGDSALYLCASSPTSGTYNEQFFGPGTRLTVL.

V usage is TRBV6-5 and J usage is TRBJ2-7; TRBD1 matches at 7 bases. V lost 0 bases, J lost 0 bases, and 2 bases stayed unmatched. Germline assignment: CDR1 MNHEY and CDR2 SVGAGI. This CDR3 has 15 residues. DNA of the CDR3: TGTGCCAGCAGTTACTCCGGACAGGACTCCTACGAGCAGTACTTC. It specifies CASSYSGQDSYEQYF.

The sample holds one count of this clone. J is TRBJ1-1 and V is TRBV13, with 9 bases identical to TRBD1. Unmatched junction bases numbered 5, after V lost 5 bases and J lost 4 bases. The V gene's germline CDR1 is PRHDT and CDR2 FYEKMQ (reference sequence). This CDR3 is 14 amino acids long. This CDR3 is CASSTSTGGTEAFF. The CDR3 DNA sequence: TGTGCCAGCAGCACTTCGACAGGGGGCACTGAAGCTTTCTTT. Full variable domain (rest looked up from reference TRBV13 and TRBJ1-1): AAGVIQSPRHLIKEKRETATLKCYPIPRHDTVYWYQQGPGQDPQFLISFYEKMQSDKGSIPDRFSAQQFSDYHSELNMSSLELGDSALYFCASSTSTGGTEAFFGQGTRLTVV.

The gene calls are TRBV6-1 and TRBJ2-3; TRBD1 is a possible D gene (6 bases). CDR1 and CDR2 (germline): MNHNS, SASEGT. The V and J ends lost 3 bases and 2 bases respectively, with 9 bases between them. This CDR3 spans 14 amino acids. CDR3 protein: CASSEGHDTDTQYF. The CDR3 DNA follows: TGTGCCAGCAGTGAGGGACACGACACAGATACGCAGTATTTT.

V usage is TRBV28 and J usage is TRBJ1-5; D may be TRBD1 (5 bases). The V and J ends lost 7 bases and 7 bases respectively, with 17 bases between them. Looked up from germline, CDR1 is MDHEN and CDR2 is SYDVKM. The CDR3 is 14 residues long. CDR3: CASTRALGGQPQHF. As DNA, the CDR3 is TGTGCCAGCACCCGGGCCCTGGGGGGACAGCCCCAGCATTTT.

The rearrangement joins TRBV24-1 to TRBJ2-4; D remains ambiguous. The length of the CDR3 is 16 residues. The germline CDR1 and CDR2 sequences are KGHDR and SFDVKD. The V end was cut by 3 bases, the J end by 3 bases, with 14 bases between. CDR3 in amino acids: CATSDAQVSDKNIQYF. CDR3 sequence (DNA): TGTGCCACCAGTGATGCCCAGGTCTCGGACAAAAACATTCAGTACTTC.

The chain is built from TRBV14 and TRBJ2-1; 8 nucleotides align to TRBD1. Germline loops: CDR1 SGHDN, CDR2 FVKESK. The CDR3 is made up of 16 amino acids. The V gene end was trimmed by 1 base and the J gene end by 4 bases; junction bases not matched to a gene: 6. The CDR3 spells CASSQVRDRSYNEQFF. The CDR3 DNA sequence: TGTGCCAGCAGCCAAGTGCGGGACAGGAGTTACAATGAGCAGTTCTTC.

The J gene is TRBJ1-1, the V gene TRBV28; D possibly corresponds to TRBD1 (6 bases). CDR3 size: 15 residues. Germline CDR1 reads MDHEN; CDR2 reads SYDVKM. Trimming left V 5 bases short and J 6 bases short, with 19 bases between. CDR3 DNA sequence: TGTGCCAGCAGTACCCTGCGGGGGCGCGGACCTGAAGCTTTCTTT. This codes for CASSTLRGRGPEAFF.

The CDR3 bases are TGTGCCAGCAGTTTGTACCAGACCTACGAGCAGTACTTC. It yields the protein CASSLYQTYEQYF. The chain uses TRBV27 and TRBJ2-7; no clear D gene. Trimming removed 3 bases at V and 2 bases at J, with 8 bases between. This CDR3 is 13 amino acids long. Per germline, CDR1 MNHEY and CDR2 SMNVEV (reference sequence).

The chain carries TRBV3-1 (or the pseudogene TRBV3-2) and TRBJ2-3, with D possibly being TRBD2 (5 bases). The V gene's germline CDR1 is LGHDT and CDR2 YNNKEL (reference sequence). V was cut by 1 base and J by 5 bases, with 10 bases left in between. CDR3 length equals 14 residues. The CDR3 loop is CASSQGGPVDTQYF. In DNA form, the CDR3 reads TGTGCCAGCAGCCAAGGAGGGCCAGTAGATACGCAGTATTTT.

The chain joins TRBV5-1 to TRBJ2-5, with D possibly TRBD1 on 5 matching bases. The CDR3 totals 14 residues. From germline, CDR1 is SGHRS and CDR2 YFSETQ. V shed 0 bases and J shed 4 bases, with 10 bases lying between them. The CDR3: CASSLVYQGETQYF. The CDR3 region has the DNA TGCGCCAGCAGCTTGGTCTACCAGGGAGAGACCCAGTACTTC.

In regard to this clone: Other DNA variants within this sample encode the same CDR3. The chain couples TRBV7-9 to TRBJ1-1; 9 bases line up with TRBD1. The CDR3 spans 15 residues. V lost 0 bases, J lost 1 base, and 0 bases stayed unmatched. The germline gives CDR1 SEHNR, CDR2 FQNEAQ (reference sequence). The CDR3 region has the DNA TGTGCCAGCAGCTTAGCGGGACAGGGGAACACTGAAGCTTTCTTT. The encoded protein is CASSLAGQGNTEAFF.

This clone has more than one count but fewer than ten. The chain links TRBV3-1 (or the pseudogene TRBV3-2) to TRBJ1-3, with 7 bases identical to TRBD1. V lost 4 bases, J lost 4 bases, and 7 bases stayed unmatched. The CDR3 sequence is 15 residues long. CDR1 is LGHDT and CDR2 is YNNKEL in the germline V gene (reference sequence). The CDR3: CASSRQGGQGNTIYF. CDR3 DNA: TGTGCCAGCAGCCGCCAGGGGGGACAAGGAAACACCATATATTTT.

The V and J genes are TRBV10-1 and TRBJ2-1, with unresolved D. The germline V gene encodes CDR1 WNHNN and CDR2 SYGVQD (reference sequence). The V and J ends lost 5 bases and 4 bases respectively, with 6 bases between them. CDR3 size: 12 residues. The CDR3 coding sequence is TGCGCCAGCAGTCGCGAGTACAATGAGCAGTTCTTC. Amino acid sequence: CASSREYNEQFF.

CDR3 coding DNA: TGTGCCAGCAGCCAGGGGACAGGGAACACCATATATTTT. Residues: CASSQGTGNTIYF. This chain links TRBV2 with TRBJ1-3; TRBD1 agrees at 9 bases. There are 13 residues in the CDR3. Per germline, CDR1 SNHLY and CDR2 FYNNEI. J gave up 7 bases and V 6 bases, and 4 bases lay outside the gene matches. Full variable domain (missing parts from reference TRBV2 and TRBJ1-3): EPEVTQTPSHQVTQMGQEVILRCVPISNHLYFYWYRQILGQKVEFLVSFYNNEISEKSEIFDDQFSVERPDGSNFTLKIRSTKLEDSAMYFCASSQGTGNTIYFGEGSWLTVV.

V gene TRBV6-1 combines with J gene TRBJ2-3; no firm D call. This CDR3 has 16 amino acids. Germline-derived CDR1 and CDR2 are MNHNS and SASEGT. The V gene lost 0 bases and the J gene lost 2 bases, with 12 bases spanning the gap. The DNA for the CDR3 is TGTGCCAGCAGTGAAGCGGCTCCCCCAATCACAGATACGCAGTATTTT. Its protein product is CASSEAAPPITDTQYF.

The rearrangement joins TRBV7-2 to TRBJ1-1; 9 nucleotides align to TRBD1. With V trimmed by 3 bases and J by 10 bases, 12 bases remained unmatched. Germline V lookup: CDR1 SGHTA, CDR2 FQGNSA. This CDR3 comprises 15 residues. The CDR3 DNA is TGTGCCAGCAGCTTCGATAACACAGGGGGCGCGGGAGCTTTCTTT. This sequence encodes CASSFDNTGGAGAFF.

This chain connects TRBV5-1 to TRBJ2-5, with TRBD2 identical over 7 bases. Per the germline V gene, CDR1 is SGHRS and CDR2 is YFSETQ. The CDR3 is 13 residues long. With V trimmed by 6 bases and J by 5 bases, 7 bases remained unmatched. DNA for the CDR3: TGCGCCAGCAACCCTAGCGGCTTTGAGACCCAGTACTTC. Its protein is CASNPSGFETQYF. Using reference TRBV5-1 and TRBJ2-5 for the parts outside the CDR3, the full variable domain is KAGVTQTPRYLIKTRGQQVTLSCSPISGHRSVSWYQQTPGQGLQFLFEYFSETQRNKGNFPGRFSGRQFSNSRSEMNVSTLELGDSALYLCASNPSGFETQYFGPGTRLLVL.

The CDR3 DNA reads TGTGCCAGCAGCGACAGCGGGAGAAACACCGGGGAGCTGTTTTTT. Encoded protein: CASSDSGRNTGELFF. V gene TRBV9 combines with J gene TRBJ2-2, with 8 positions matching TRBD2. In germline, CDR1 is SGDLS, CDR2 YYNGEE. V lost 3 bases to trimming and J lost 2 bases; unmatched junction nucleotides: 3. CDR3 size: 15 residues.

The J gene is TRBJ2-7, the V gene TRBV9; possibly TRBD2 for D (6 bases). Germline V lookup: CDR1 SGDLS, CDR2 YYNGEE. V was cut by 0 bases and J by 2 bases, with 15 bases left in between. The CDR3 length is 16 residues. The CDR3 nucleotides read TGTGCCAGCAGCGTAGCTTGGGGGACTGGGACCTACGAGCAGTACTTC. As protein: CASSVAWGTGTYEQYF.

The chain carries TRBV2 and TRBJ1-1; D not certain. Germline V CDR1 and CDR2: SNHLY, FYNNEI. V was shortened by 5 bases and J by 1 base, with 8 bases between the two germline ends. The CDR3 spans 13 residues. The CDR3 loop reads CASSLHENTEAFF. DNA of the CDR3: TGTGCCAGCAGTTTACACGAGAACACTGAAGCTTTCTTT.

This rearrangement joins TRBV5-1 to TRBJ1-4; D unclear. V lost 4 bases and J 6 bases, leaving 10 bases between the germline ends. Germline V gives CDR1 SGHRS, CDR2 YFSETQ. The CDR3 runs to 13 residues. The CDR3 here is CASSVAPYEKLFF. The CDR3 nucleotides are TGCGCCAGCAGCGTTGCGCCCTATGAAAAACTGTTTTTT.

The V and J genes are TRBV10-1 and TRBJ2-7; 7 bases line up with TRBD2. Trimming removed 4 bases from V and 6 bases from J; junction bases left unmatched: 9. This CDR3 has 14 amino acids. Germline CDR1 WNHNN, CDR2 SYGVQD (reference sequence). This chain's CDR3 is CASSVSPGRSEQYF. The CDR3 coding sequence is TGCGCCAGCAGTGTCTCTCCCGGGAGGAGCGAGCAGTACTTC.

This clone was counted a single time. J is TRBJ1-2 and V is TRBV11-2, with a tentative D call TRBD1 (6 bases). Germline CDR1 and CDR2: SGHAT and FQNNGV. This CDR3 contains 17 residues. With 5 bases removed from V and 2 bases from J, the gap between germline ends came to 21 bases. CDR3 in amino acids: CASSTLAGEKGNYGYTF. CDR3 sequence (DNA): TGTGCCAGCAGCACACTCGCAGGGGAAAAGGGCAACTATGGCTACACCTTC.

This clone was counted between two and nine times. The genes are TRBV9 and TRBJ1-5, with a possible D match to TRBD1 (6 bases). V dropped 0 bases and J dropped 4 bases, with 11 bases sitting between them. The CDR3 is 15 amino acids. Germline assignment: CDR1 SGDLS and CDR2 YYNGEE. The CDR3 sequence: CASSVGTDQNQPQHF. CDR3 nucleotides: TGTGCCAGCAGCGTAGGGACAGATCAAAATCAGCCCCAGCATTTT.

Here the CDR3 reads CASSLKLAANTGELFF. DNA of the CDR3: TGTGCCAGCAGCTTGAAACTAGCGGCGAACACCGGGGAGCTGTTTTTT. The rearrangement uses TRBV13 and TRBJ2-2; 8 bases are shared with TRBD2. From germline, CDR1 is PRHDT and CDR2 FYEKMQ (reference sequence). Trimming took 3 bases from V and 0 from J; bases not matched to a gene: 3. There are 16 residues in the CDR3.

The CDR3 protein is CASSPRRGTGELFF. DNA for the CDR3: TGTGCCAGCAGCCCGCGCAGGGGAACCGGGGAGCTGTTTTTT. This chain links TRBV7-2 with TRBJ2-2, with a tentative D call TRBD1 (6 bases). Trimming took off 5 bases at V and 5 bases at J, with 12 bases between the two ends. The CDR3 spans 14 residues. Germline CDR1 is SGHTA and CDR2 is FQGNSA. Combining the CDR3 with reference TRBV7-2 and TRBJ2-2 gives the whole variable domain GAGVSQSPSNKVTEKGKDVELRCDPISGHTALYWYRQSLGQGLEFLIYFQGNSAPDKSGLPSDRFSAERTGGSVSTLTIQRTQQEDSAVYLCASSPRRGTGELFFGEGSRLTVL.